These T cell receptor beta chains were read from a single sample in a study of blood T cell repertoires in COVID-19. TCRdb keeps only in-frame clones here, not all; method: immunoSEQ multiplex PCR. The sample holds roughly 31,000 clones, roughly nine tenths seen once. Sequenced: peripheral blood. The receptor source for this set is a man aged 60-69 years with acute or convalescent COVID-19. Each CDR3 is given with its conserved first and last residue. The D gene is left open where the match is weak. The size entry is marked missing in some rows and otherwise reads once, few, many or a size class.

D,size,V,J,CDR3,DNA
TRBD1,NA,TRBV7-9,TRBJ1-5,CASSLERTGLDNQPQHF,TGTGCCAGCAGCTTAGAACGGACAGGGTTAGACAATCAGCCCCAGCATTTT
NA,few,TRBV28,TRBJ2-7,CASSLRISYEQYF,TGTGCCAGCAGTTTGCGGATCTCCTACGAGCAGTACTTC
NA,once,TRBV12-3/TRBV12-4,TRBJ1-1,CASSTGGTEAFF,TGTGCCAGCAGCACTGGGGGGACTGAAGCTTTCTTT
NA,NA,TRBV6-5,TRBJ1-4,CASSYQRQSTNEKLFF,TGTGCCAGCAGTTACCAGAGACAGTCAACTAATGAAAAACTGTTTTTT
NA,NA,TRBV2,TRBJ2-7,CASSEGHSSYEQYF,TGTGCCAGCAGTGAGGGACACAGCTCCTACGAGCAGTACTTC
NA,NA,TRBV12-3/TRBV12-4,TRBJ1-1,CASSFEGLEAFF,TGTGCCAGCAGTTTTGAGGGTTTAGAAGCTTTCTTT
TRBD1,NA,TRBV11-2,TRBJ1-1,CASSMGTGKIEAFF,TGTGCCAGCAGCATGGGGACAGGCAAAATTGAAGCTTTCTTT
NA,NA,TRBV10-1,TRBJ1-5,CASSESISGRVSNQPQHF,TGCGCCAGCAGTGAGTCGATCTCGGGTCGGGTAAGCAATCAGCCCCAGCATTTT
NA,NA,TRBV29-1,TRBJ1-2,CSVDRDGYTF,TGCAGCGTTGACAGGGATGGCTACACCTTC
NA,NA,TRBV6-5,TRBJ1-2,CASSYDPLGSYGYTF,TGTGCCAGCAGTTACGACCCTCTAGGTTCCTATGGCTACACCTTC
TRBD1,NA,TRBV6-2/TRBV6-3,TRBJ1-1,CASSNRQGASLNTEAFF,TGTGCCAGCAGTAACCGACAGGGGGCGAGTTTGAACACTGAAGCTTTCTTT
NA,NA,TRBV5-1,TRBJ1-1,CASRSGVTEAFF,TGCGCCAGCAGAAGTGGAGTCACTGAAGCTTTCTTT
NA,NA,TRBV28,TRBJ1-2,CASSRKSAGLNYGYTF,TGTGCCAGCAGTCGTAAATCGGCAGGCCTTAACTATGGCTACACCTTC
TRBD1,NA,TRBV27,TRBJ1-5,CASSPRGQGALGQPQHF,TGTGCCAGCAGCCCTAGGGGACAGGGGGCGCTAGGTCAGCCCCAGCATTTT
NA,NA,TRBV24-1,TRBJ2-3,CATSDLRGGTDTQYF,TGTGCCACCAGTGATTTGCGCGGCGGCACAGATACGCAGTATTTT
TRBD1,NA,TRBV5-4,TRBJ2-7,CASSLWGQGYYEQYF,TGTGCCAGCAGCTTGTGGGGACAGGGGTACTACGAGCAGTACTTC
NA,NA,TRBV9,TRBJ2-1,CASSASLGVNEQFF,TGTGCCAGCAGCGCCAGCCTAGGGGTCAATGAGCAGTTCTTC
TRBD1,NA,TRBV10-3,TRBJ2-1,CAIGIQGIVYNEQFF,TGTGCCATCGGGATACAGGGGATTGTCTACAATGAGCAGTTCTTC
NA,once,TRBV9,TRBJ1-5,CASSVDSGNQPQHF,TGTGCCAGCAGCGTCGACTCGGGCAATCAGCCCCAGCATTTT
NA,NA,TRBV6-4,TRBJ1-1,CASREQGNTEAFF,TGTGCCAGCAGGGAACAGGGAAACACTGAAGCTTTCTTT
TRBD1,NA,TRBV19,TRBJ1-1,CASSIRDRTEAFF,TGTGCCAGTAGTATTAGGGACAGGACTGAAGCTTTCTTT
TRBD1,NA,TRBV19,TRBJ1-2,CASTGARAGGYTF,TGTGCCTCCACAGGGGCAAGGGCGGGTGGCTACACCTTC
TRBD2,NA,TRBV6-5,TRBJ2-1,CASSYTSGSEQFF,TGTGCCAGCAGTTACACTAGCGGGAGCGAGCAGTTCTTC
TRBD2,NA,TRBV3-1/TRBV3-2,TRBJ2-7,CASSPPGGYEQYF,TGTGCCAGCAGCCCCCCGGGGGGCTACGAGCAGTACTTC
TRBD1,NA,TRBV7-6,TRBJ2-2,CASSVDRVAGELFF,TGTGCCAGCAGCGTGGACAGGGTAGCCGGGGAGCTGTTTTTT
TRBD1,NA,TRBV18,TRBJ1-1,CASSPGQDNTEAFF,TGTGCCAGCTCACCCGGACAGGACAACACTGAAGCTTTCTTT
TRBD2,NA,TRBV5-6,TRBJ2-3,CASSAGTSGGGTDTQYF,TGTGCCAGCAGCGCCGGGACTAGCGGGGGGGGCACAGATACGCAGTATTTT
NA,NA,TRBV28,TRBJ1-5,CASILRFSNQPQHF,TGTGCCAGCATCTTACGGTTTAGCAATCAGCCCCAGCATTTT
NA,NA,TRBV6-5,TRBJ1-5,CASSSGTGSNQPQHF,TGTGCCAGCTCCTCAGGCACAGGAAGCAATCAGCCCCAGCATTTT
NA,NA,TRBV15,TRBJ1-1,CATSREQEYTEAFF,TGTGCCACCAGCAGAGAACAGGAATACACTGAAGCTTTCTTT
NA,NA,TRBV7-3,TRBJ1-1,CASSPGHPMNTEAFF,TGTGCCAGCAGCCCGGGACACCCTATGAACACTGAAGCTTTCTTT
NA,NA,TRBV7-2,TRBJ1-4,CASSSTGSGEKLFF,TGTGCCAGCAGTAGTACAGGGTCCGGCGAAAAACTGTTTTTT
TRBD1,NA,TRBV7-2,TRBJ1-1,CASSLGTGRKNTEAFF,TGTGCCAGCAGCTTAGGGACAGGGCGAAAGAACACTGAAGCTTTCTTT
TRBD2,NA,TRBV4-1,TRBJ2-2,CASSRRLAGGENTGELFF,TGCGCCAGCAGCCGTCGACTAGCGGGGGGTGAGAACACCGGGGAGCTGTTTTTT
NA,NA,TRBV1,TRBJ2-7,CTSSHAAGPRAYEQYF,TGCACCAGCAGCCACGCCGCCGGGCCGCGGGCCTACGAGCAGTACTTC
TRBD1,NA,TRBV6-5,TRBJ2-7,CASSLHRGASYEQYF,TGTGCCAGCAGTTTGCACAGGGGGGCCTCCTACGAGCAGTACTTC